Listed below are T cell receptor beta chains from one sample, sequenced in a study of vaccination and CD4 T cells after COVID-19. TCRdb redid the calling of the PCR reads with MiXCR, one entry per CDR3 protein. The table records roughly 7,000 distinct CDR3 sequences, roughly 64% of them present only once. For these TCRs, the target antigens are not known. Input material: CD4+ T cells from blood, cultured in vitro. These receptors were obtained from a human donor who had recovered from COVID-19. Each CDR3 is given with its conserved first and last residue.

>TRBV20-1|TRBJ1-2
CSAFGAQDYGYTF
>TRBV20-1|TRBJ1-2
CSARDPFSGTHGYTF
>TRBV5-1|TRBJ1-2
CASRARDTTNYGYTF
>TRBV20-1|TRBJ2-4
CSAWTSKNIQYF
>TRBV7-9|TRBJ2-5
CASSLGGTSGTQYF
>TRBV24-1|TRBJ2-5
CATSDLLGRGQETQYF
>TRBV5-6|TRBJ2-1
CASSLGVPSEQFF
>TRBV6-5|TRBJ1-5
CASSFRPGNSNQPQHF
>TRBV15|TRBJ2-7
CATSRDTGFEQYF
>TRBV11-3|TRBJ2-5
CASSLILTGTQYF
>TRBV6-2/TRBV6-3|TRBJ2-7
CASSSPGDGNYEQYF
>TRBV20-1|TRBJ1-1
CSARNPGAYTEAFF
>TRBV6-4|TRBJ1-2
CASSDWNRGGGYTF
>TRBV6-1|TRBJ1-3
CASSEEVGRGGYSGNTIYF
>TRBV7-2|TRBJ2-5
CASSLFGTNEETQYF
>TRBV10-1|TRBJ1-5
CASPGWPQHF
>TRBV2|TRBJ1-1
CASTLRGTGNTEAFF